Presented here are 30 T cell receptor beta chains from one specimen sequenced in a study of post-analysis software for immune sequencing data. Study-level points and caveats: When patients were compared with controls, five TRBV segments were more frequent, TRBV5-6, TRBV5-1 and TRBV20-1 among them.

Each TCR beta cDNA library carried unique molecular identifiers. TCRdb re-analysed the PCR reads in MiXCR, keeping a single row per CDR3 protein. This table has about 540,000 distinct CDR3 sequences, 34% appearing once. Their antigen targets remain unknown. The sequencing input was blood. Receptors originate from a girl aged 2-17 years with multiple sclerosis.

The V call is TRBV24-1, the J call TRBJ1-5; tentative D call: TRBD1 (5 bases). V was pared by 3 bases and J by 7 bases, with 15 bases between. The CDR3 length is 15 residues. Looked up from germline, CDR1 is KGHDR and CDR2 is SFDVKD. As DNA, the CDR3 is TGTGCCACCAGTGATAATAGACAGTCCGGACAGCCCCAGCATTTT. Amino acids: CATSDNRQSGQPQHF.

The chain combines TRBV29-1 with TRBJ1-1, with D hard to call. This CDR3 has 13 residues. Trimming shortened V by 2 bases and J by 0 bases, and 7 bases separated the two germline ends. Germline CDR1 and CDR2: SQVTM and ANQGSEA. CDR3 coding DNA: TGCAGCGTTGAAACAGTCATGAACACTGAAGCTTTCTTT. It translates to CSVETVMNTEAFF.

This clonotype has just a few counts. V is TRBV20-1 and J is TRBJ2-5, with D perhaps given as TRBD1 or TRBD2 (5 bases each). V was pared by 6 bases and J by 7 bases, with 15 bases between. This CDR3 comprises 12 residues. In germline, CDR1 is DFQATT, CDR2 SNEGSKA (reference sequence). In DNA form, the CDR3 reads TGCAGTGCCCCCGGGGCCCGAGGGACCCAGTACTTC. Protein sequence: CSAPGARGTQYF.

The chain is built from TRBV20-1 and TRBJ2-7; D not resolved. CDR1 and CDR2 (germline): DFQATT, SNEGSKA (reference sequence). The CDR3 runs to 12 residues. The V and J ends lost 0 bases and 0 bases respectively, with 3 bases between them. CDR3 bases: TGCAGTGCTAGAGATCACTCCTACGAGCAGTACTTC. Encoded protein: CSARDHSYEQYF.

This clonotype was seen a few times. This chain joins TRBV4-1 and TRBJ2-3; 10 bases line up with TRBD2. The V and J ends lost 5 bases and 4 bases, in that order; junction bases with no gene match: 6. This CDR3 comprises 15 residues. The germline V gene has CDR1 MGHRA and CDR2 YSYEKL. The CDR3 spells CASSSSGGAADTQYF. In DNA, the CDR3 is TGCGCCAGCAGCTCCAGCGGGGGGGCCGCAGATACGCAGTATTTT.

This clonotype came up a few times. The CDR3 sequence is CASSEVGNTQYF. Written as DNA, the CDR3 is TGTGCCAGCAGTGAAGTAGGAAATACGCAGTATTTT. The chain combines TRBV2 with TRBJ2-3; unclear D gene. Trimming stripped 1 base from V and 7 bases from J, with 6 bases between. This CDR3 spans 12 amino acids. Germline CDR1 is SNHLY and CDR2 is FYNNEI. Full variable domain (rest looked up from reference TRBV2 and TRBJ2-3): EPEVTQTPSHQVTQMGQEVILRCVPISNHLYFYWYRQILGQKVEFLVSFYNNEISEKSEIFDDQFSVERPDGSNFTLKIRSTKLEDSAMYFCASSEVGNTQYFGPGTRLTVL.

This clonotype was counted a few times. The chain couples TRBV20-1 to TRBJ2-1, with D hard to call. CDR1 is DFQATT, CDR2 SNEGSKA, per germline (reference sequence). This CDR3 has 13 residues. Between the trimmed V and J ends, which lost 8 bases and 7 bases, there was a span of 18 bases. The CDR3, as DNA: TGCAGTTCCCCCCACGAGGTAAAGAATGAGCAGTTCTTC. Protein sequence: CSSPHEVKNEQFF.

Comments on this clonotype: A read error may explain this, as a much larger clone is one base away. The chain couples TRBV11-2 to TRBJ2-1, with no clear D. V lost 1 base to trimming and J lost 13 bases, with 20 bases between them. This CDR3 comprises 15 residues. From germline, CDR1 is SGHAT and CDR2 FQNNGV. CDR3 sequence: CASSLGTVPQETQFF. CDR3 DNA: TGTGCCAGCAGCTTAGGCACCGTGCCTCAAGAGACCCAGTTCTTC.

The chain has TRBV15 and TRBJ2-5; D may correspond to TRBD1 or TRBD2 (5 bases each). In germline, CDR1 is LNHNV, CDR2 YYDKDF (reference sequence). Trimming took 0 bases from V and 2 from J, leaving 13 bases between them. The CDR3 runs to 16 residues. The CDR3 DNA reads TGTGCCACCAGCAGAGATACGTTAGAGGGGCAAGAGACCCAGTACTTC. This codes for CATSRDTLEGQETQYF.

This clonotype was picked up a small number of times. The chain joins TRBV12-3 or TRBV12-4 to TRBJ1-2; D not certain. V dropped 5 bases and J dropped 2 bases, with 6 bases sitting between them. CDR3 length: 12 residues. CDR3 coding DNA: TGTGCCAGCAGTGGTTCAAACTATGGCTACACCTTC. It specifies CASSGSNYGYTF.

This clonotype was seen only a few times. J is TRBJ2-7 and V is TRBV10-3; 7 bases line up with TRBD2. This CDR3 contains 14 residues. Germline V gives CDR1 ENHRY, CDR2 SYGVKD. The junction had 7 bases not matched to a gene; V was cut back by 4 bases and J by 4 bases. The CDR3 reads CAISVVAGAYEQYF. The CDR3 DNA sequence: TGTGCCATCAGTGTGGTAGCGGGCGCGTACGAGCAGTACTTC.

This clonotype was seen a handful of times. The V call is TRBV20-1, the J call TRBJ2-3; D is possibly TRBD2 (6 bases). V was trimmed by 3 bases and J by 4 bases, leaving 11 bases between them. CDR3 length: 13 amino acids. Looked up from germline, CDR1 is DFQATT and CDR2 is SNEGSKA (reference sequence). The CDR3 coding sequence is TGCAGTGCTAGGAGGTGGGGGGCAGATACGCAGTATTTT. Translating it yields CSARRWGADTQYF.

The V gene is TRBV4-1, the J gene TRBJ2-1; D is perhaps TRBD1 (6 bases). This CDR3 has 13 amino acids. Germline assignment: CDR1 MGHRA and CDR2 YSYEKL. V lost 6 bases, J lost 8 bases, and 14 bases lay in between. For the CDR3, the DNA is TGCGCCAGCAGTTCACCTTCAGGGGATGAGCAGTTCTTC. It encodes CASSSPSGDEQFF.

CDR3 sequence (DNA): TGTGCCAGCAGCTTCCCCGGGACTACTTCCTACGAGCAGTACTTC. Its protein product is CASSFPGTTSYEQYF. The rearrangement links TRBV7-9 to TRBJ2-7; 7 positions agree with TRBD2. Trimming took 3 bases from V and 1 from J; bases not matched to a gene: 6. The CDR3 totals 15 residues. The germline V gene has CDR1 SEHNR and CDR2 FQNEAQ (reference sequence).

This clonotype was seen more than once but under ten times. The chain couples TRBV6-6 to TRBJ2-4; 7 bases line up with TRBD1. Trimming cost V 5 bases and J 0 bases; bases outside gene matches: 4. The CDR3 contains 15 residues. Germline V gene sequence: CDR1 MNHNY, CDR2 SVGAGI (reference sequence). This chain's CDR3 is CASSRQGRAKNIQYF. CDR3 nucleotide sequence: TGTGCCAGCAGTCGACAGGGACGAGCCAAAAACATTCAGTACTTC.

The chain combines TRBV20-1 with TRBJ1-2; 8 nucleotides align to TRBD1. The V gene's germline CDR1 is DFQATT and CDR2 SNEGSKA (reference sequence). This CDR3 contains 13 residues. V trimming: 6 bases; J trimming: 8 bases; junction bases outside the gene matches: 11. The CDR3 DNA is TGCAGTGCGCTAACAGGGGGAGGCTCGGGCTACACCTTC. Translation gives CSALTGGGSGYTF.

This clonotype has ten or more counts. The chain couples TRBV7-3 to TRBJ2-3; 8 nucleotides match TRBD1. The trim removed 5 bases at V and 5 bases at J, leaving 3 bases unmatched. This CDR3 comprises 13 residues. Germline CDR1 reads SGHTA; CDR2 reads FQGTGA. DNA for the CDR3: TGTGCCAGCAGCCCACAGGGGGGAGATACGCAGTATTTT. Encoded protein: CASSPQGGDTQYF.

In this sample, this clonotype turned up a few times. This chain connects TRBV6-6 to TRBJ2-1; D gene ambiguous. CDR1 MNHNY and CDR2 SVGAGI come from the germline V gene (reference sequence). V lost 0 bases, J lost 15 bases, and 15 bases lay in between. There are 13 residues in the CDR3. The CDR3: CASSYSETALPFF. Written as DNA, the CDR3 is TGTGCCAGCAGTTACTCAGAGACGGCTCTCCCGTTCTTC.

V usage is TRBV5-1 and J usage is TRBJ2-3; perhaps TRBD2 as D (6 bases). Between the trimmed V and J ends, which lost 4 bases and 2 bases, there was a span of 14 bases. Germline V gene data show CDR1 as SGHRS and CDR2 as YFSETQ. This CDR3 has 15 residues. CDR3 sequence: CASSRDLQTTDTQYF. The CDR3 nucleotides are TGCGCCAGCAGCCGGGACTTGCAGACCACAGATACGCAGTATTTT.

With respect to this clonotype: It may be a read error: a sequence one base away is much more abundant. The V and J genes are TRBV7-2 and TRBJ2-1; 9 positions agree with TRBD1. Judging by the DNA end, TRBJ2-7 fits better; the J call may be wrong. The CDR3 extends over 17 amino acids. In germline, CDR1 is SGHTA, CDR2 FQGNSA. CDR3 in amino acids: CASSSFPGTGIYNEQYF. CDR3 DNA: TGTGCCAGCAGCTCCTTCCCCGGGACAGGGATTTACAATGAGCAGTACTTC.

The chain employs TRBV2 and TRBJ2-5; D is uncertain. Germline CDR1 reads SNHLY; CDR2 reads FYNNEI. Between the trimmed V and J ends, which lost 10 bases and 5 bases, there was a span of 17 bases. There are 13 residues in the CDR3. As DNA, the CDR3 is TGTGCCAACTCGGTCGAGGACCGGGAGACCCAGTACTTC. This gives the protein CANSVEDRETQYF.

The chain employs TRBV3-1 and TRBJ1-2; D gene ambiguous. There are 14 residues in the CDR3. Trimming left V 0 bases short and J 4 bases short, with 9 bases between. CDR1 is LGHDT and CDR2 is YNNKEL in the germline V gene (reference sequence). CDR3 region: CASSQEASSYGYTF. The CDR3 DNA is TGTGCCAGCAGCCAAGAGGCCAGTTCCTATGGCTACACCTTC.

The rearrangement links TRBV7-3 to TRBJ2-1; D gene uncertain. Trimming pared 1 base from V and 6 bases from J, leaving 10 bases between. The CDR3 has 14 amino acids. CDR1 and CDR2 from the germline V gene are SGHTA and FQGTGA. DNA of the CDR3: TGTGCCAGCAGCTTAAGTGCTAGACTCAATGAGCAGTTCTTC. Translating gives CASSLSARLNEQFF.

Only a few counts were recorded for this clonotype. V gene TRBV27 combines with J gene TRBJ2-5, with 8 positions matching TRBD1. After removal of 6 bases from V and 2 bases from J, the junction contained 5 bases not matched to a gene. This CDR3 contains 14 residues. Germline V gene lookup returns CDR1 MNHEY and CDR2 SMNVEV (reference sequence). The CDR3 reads CASSWTGLQETQYF. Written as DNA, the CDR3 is TGTGCCAGCAGCTGGACAGGGCTTCAAGAGACCCAGTACTTC.

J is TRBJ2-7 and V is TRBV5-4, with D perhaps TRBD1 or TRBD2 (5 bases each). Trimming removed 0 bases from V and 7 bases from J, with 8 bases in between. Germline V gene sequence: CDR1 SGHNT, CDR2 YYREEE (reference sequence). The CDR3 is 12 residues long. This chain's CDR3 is CASSLDWGEQYF. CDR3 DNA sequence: TGTGCCAGCAGCTTGGACTGGGGGGAGCAGTACTTC.

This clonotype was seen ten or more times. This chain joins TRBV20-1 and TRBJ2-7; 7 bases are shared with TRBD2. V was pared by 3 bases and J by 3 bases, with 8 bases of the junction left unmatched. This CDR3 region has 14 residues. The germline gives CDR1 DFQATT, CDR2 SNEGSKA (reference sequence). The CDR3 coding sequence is TGCAGTGCTAGTCAACCCCGCGGGGGCTACGAGCAGTACTTC. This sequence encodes CSASQPRGGYEQYF.

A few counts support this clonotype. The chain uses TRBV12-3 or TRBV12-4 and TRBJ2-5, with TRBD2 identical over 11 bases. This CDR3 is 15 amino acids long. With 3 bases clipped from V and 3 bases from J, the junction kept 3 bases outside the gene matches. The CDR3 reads CASSFSGLAEETQYF. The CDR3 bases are TGTGCCAGCAGTTTTTCGGGACTAGCGGAAGAGACCCAGTACTTC.

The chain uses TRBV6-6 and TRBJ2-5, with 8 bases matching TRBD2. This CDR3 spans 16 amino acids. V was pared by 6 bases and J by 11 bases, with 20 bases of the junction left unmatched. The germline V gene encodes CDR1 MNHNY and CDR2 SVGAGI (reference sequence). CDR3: CASSQVEIAGLSEQYF. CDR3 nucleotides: TGTGCCAGCAGCCAAGTCGAAATAGCGGGGCTCTCTGAGCAGTACTTC.

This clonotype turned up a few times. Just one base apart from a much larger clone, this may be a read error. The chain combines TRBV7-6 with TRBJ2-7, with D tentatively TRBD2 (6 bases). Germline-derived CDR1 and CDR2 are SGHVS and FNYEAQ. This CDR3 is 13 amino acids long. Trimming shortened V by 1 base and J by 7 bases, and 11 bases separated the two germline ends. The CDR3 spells CASSLGGGNEQYF. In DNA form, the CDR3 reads TGTGCCAGCAGCTTAGGGGGAGGAAATGAGCAGTACTTC. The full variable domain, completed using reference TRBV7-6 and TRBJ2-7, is GAGVSQSPRYKVTKRGQDVALRCDPISGHVSLYWYRQALGQGPEFLTYFNYEAQQDKSGLPNDRFSAERPEGSISTLTIQRTEQRDSAMYRCASSLGGGNEQYFGPGTRLTVT.

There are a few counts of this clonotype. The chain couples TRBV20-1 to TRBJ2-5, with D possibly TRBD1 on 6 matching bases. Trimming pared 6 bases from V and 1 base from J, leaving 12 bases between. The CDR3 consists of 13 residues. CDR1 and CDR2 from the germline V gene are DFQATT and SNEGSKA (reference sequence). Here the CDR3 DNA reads TGCAGTGCCCCGAGGGGGAGCCAAGAGACCCAGTACTTC. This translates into CSAPRGSQETQYF.